Following are 9 T cell receptor beta chains from one sample sequenced in a study of identical twins. TCRdb re-derived calls from the 5' RACE reads in MiXCR, one entry per CDR3 protein. The profile shows about 690,000 distinct CDR3 sequences, approximately 6% of them singletons. Sequenced material: naive T cells sorted from blood. All receptors come from a man aged 18 to 35 in good health.

This clonotype has only a few counts. The chain carries TRBV3-1 and TRBJ2-1; the D gene is possibly TRBD2 (6 bases). This CDR3 spans 15 amino acids. V lost 0 bases to trimming and J lost 14 bases, with 20 bases between them. CDR1 and CDR2 (germline): LGHDT, YNNKEL (reference sequence). CDR3 sequence: CASSQDKGTGDLEFF. DNA for the CDR3: TGTGCCAGCAGCCAAGATAAAGGGACTGGAGATTTGGAGTTCTTC.

This clonotype was picked up a small number of times. The chain employs TRBV5-1 and TRBJ2-2, with a possible D match to TRBD1 (6 bases). V shed 3 bases and J shed 4 bases, with 13 bases lying between them. From germline, CDR1 is SGHRS and CDR2 YFSETQ. CDR3 length: 15 amino acids. CDR3 amino acids: CASSSGTRGTGELFF. In nucleotides, the CDR3 is TGCGCCAGCAGCTCCGGGACAAGGGGCACCGGGGAGCTGTTTTTT. The variable domain in full, completed from reference TRBV5-1 and TRBJ2-2, reads KAGVTQTPRYLIKTRGQQVTLSCSPISGHRSVSWYQQTPGQGLQFLFEYFSETQRNKGNFPGRFSGRQFSNSRSEMNVSTLELGDSALYLCASSSGTRGTGELFFGEGSRLTVL.

This clonotype was found a few times. The gene calls are TRBV2 and TRBJ2-7, with TRBD2 matching 9 bases. The CDR3 length is 16 residues. Germline V gives CDR1 SNHLY, CDR2 FYNNEI. V lost 7 bases, J lost 3 bases, and 13 bases stayed unmatched. The CDR3 nucleotides read TGTGCCAGCATCGGGATAGCGGGAGATTTTAGCTACGAGCAGTACTTC. Amino acid sequence: CASIGIAGDFSYEQYF.

The table lists this clonotype with many counts. The chain has TRBV6-2 or TRBV6-3 and TRBJ2-1; 8 nucleotides align to TRBD2. This CDR3 region has 15 residues. V shed 2 bases, J shed 3 bases, and the junction held 3 bases outside the gene matches. CDR1 MNHEY and CDR2 SVGEGT come from the germline V gene. CDR3 sequence (DNA): TGTGCCAGCAGTTACGCGGCGGGAGGCTACAATGAGCAGTTCTTC. Protein sequence: CASSYAAGGYNEQFF.

Ten or more counts support this clonotype. This rearrangement joins TRBV20-1 to TRBJ2-3; TRBD2 agrees at 12 bases. Unmatched junction bases numbered 10, after V lost 7 bases and J lost 8 bases. Germline V gives CDR1 DFQATT, CDR2 SNEGSKA (reference sequence). The CDR3 has 14 amino acids. For the CDR3, the DNA is TGCAGTGTAGAGACTAGCGGGAGCGGGGGTACGCAGTATTTT. Its translation is CSVETSGSGGTQYF.

This clonotype was counted many times. This sequence joins TRBV11-2 and TRBJ2-3, with D possibly matching TRBD2 (5 bases). There are 13 residues in the CDR3. CDR1 is SGHAT and CDR2 is FQNNGV in the germline V gene. The V and J ends lost 5 bases and 7 bases respectively, with 13 bases between them. CDR3 protein: CASSAPGVYTQYF. The DNA of the CDR3 is TGTGCCAGCAGCGCTCCCGGGGTTTATACGCAGTATTTT.

Many counts were recorded for this clonotype. The chain employs TRBV29-1 and TRBJ2-7; no reliable D call. This CDR3 has 14 residues. The V and J ends lost 0 bases and 5 bases respectively, with 14 bases between them. Germline assignment: CDR1 SQVTM and CDR2 ANQGSEA. The CDR3 loop reads CSVEDLKDLNEQYF. DNA of the CDR3: TGCAGCGTTGAAGATCTGAAGGATTTGAACGAGCAGTACTTC.

In this sample, this clonotype turned up many times. The chain couples TRBV11-2 to TRBJ2-3; D uncertain. The V gene lost 3 bases and the J gene lost 9 bases, with 4 bases spanning the gap. The germline gives CDR1 SGHAT, CDR2 FQNNGV. CDR3 length: 10 residues. CDR3 nucleotides: TGTGCCAGCAGCTTTGACACGCAGTATTTT. Protein product: CASSFDTQYF.

This clonotype was found many times. The chain uses TRBV5-1 and TRBJ2-5, with D perhaps matching TRBD2 (6 bases). Germline V gene data show CDR1 as SGHRS and CDR2 as YFSETQ. Between the trimmed V and J ends, which lost 4 bases and 1 base, there was a span of 11 bases. The CDR3 is 14 amino acids. CDR3 loop: CASSRTGVQETQYF. The CDR3 DNA sequence: TGCGCCAGCAGCCGGACGGGAGTCCAAGAGACCCAGTACTTC.